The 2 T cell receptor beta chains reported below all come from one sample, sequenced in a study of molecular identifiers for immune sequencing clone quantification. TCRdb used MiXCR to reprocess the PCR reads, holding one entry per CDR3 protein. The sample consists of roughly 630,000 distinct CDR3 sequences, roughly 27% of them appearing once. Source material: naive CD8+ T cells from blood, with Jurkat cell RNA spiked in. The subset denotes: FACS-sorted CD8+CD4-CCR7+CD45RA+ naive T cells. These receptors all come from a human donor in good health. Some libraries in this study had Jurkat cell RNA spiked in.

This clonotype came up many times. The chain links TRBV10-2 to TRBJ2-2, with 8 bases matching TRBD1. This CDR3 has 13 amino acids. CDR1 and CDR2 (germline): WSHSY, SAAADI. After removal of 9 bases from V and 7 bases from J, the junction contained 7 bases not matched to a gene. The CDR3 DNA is TGCGCCAGTCGGGACAGGTTAAACGGGGAGCTGTTTTTT. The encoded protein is CASRDRLNGELFF.

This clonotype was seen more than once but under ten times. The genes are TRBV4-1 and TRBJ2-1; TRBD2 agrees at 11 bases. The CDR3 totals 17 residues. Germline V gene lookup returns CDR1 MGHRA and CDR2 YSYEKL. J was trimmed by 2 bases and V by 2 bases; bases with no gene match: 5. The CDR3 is CASSQLPGLAAYNEQFF. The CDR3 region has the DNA TGCGCCAGCAGCCAACTTCCGGGACTAGCGGCCTACAATGAGCAGTTCTTC.